These T cell receptor beta chains were read from a single sample in a study of T cells in localized non-small cell lung cancer. Libraries were prepared by immunoSEQ multiplex PCR; TCRdb keeps only in-frame clonotypes and omits some of them. Of some 50,000 clones listed, more than 75% are singletons. This sample comprised PBMCs, obtained before any cancer treatment. Source of these receptors: a female donor with stage II lung adenocarcinoma. Each CDR3 is given with its conserved first and last residue. Fields, in order: clone size, V gene, J gene, D gene, CDR3 length, CDR3 protein, CDR3 DNA. The D gene is left open where the match is weak. Clone size is shown for a subset of rows, as once, few, many or a class of expanded clone.

>once|TRBV15|TRBJ2-3|TRBD1|15
CATSIGDREGDTQYF
TGTGCCACCAGCATCGGGGACAGGGAAGGAGATACGCAGTATTTT
>NA|TRBV27|TRBJ2-7|NA|11
CASSYGDEQYF
TGTGCCAGCAGTTACGGGGACGAGCAGTACTTC
>few|TRBV5-6|TRBJ2-5|NA|16
CASSLAGASWAQTQYF
TGTGCCAGCAGCTTGGCCGGGGCTAGTTGGGCGCAGACCCAGTACTTC
>NA|TRBV7-9|TRBJ2-1|TRBD1|15
CASSLTGGEYNEQFF
TGTGCCAGCAGTTTGACAGGGGGAGAATACAATGAGCAGTTCTTC
>NA|TRBV5-1|TRBJ2-5|TRBD2|15
CASSLTSGGQETQYF
TGCGCCAGCAGCTTGACTAGCGGGGGCCAAGAGACCCAGTACTTC
>NA|TRBV2|TRBJ1-6|NA|13
CASRDRFNSPLHF
TGTGCCAGCAGGGACAGATTTAATTCACCCCTCCACTTT
>NA|TRBV5-1|TRBJ2-5|NA|14
CASSSTGLQETQYF
TGCGCCAGCAGCTCAACAGGGCTACAAGAGACCCAGTACTTC
>NA|TRBV15|TRBJ1-5|NA|12
CATSGQNQPQHF
TGTGCCACCAGCGGACAGAATCAGCCCCAGCATTTT
>NA|TRBV10-1|TRBJ1-1|TRBD1|19
CASSGALGTGRDMNTEAFF
TGCGCCAGCAGTGGTGCGCTCGGGACAGGGCGGGATATGAACACTGAAGCTTTCTTT
>NA|TRBV6-6|TRBJ1-2|TRBD1|15
CASTDGGQGGYGYTF
TGTGCCAGCACCGACGGTGGACAGGGGGGTTACGGCTACACCTTC
>few|TRBV9|TRBJ2-6|TRBD1|20
CASSPQGKQGLLSGANVLTF
TGTGCCAGCAGCCCGCAGGGGAAACAGGGGCTACTCTCTGGGGCCAACGTCCTGACTTTC
>NA|TRBV19|TRBJ1-3|NA|16
CASTTPGQNRGNTIYF
TGTGCCAGTACTACGCCAGGACAGAACCGGGGAAACACCATATATTTT
>once|TRBV2|TRBJ2-2|NA|13
CASRRENTGELFF
TGTGCCAGCAGAAGGGAGAACACCGGGGAGCTGTTTTTT
>NA|TRBV7-9|TRBJ2-5|TRBD1|18
CASSLHRGTGKSGETQYF
TGTGCCAGCAGCTTGCACAGGGGGACGGGAAAAAGCGGGGAGACCCAGTACTTC
>NA|TRBV5-1|TRBJ2-5|NA|14
CASSPGDLGETQYF
TGCGCCAGCAGCCCCGGGGACTTAGGAGAGACCCAGTACTTC
>NA|TRBV27|TRBJ1-1|NA|17
CASSLLQGHPMNTEAFF
TGTGCCAGCAGTTTACTACAGGGACATCCCATGAACACTGAAGCTTTCTTT
>NA|TRBV2|TRBJ1-3|TRBD1|14
CASSGDRGGNTIYF
TGTGCCAGCAGCGGGGACAGGGGCGGAAACACCATATATTTT
>once|TRBV7-9|TRBJ2-5|NA|13
CASSPGLQETQYF
TGTGCCAGCAGCCCGGGACTCCAAGAGACCCAGTACTTC
>NA|TRBV5-1|TRBJ2-1|TRBD2|15
CASSVTSGGANEQFF
TGCGCCAGCAGCGTTACTAGCGGGGGGGCAAATGAGCAGTTCTTC
>NA|TRBV7-9|TRBJ1-2|NA|15
CASSLEAGSDYGYTF
TGTGCCAGCAGCTTAGAAGCGGGATCGGACTATGGCTACACCTTC
>NA|TRBV2|TRBJ2-2|TRBD1|16
CASSPGQGGDTGELFF
TGTGCCAGCAGTCCGGGACAGGGGGGGGACACCGGGGAGCTGTTTTTT
>NA|TRBV6-5|TRBJ1-1|NA|14
CASISGVSNTEAFF
TGTGCCAGCATATCCGGAGTATCGAACACTGAAGCTTTCTTT
>NA|TRBV2|TRBJ2-1|TRBD1|15
CASSDATGLYNEQFF
TGTGCCAGCAGTGACGCGACAGGGCTCTACAATGAGCAGTTCTTC
>NA|TRBV6-6|TRBJ2-5|TRBD1|15
CASSSPGGAPKTQYF
TGTGCCAGCAGCTCCCCAGGGGGCGCCCCGAAGACCCAGTACTTC
>NA|TRBV6-5|TRBJ2-5|TRBD2|16
CASSSQGLADQETQYF
TGTGCCAGCAGTTCCCAGGGACTAGCGGACCAAGAGACCCAGTACTTC
>NA|TRBV30|TRBJ1-1|TRBD1|13
CAREDRQGASAFF
TGTGCCCGAGAGGACAGGCAGGGGGCAAGCGCTTTCTTT
>NA|TRBV27|TRBJ1-2|NA|13
CASSGHSNYGYTF
TGTGCCAGCAGCGGACACTCTAACTATGGCTACACCTTC
>NA|TRBV5-6|TRBJ1-5|NA|13
CASSLGNNQPQHF
TGTGCCAGCAGCTTGGGGAACAATCAGCCCCAGCATTTT
>NA|TRBV7-9|TRBJ2-1|TRBD2|15
CASSSWTSGGTEQFF
TGTGCCAGCAGCTCATGGACTAGCGGGGGTACTGAGCAGTTCTTC
>NA|TRBV6-5|TRBJ1-1|NA|14
CASSYRHNSGIAFF
TGTGCCAGCAGTTACCGACACAACAGTGGTATTGCTTTCTTT
>few|TRBV6-5|TRBJ1-5|NA|15
CASRPPGSSNQPQHF
TGTGCCAGCAGGCCCCCAGGGTCTAGCAATCAGCCCCAGCATTTT
>NA|TRBV28|TRBJ2-7|TRBD1|14
CASSRTGRSYEQYF
TGTGCCAGCAGTCGGACAGGGAGGTCCTACGAGCAGTACTTC
>NA|TRBV11-2|TRBJ1-1|NA|13
CASSFEQGTEAFF
TGTGCCAGCAGCTTCGAACAGGGTACTGAAGCTTTCTTT
>NA|TRBV5-8|TRBJ2-3|NA|17
CASSFPLETLSTDTQYF
TGTGCCAGCAGCTTCCCGTTGGAGACATTATCCACAGATACGCAGTATTTT
>NA|TRBV6-5|TRBJ2-5|NA|14
CASRLSPGQETQYF
TGTGCCAGCAGACTCTCCCCGGGGCAAGAGACCCAGTACTTC
>NA|TRBV9|TRBJ1-2|TRBD1|15
CASSVDPTGGGGYTF
TGTGCCAGCAGCGTAGATCCGACAGGGGGCGGGGGCTACACCTTC
>NA|TRBV7-3|TRBJ1-1|TRBD1|15
CASSLVGTANTEAFF
TGTGCCAGCAGCTTAGTTGGGACAGCTAACACTGAAGCTTTCTTT
>NA|TRBV9|TRBJ2-2|NA|14
CASSAGGVTGELFF
TGTGCCAGCAGCGCGGGCGGAGTCACCGGGGAGCTGTTTTTT
>NA|TRBV28|TRBJ1-3|NA|11
CASSTGNTIYF
TGTGCCAGCAGTACGGGAAACACCATATATTTT
>NA|TRBV7-6|TRBJ2-7|NA|15
CASSLASASTNEQYF
TGTGCCAGCAGCTTAGCGTCAGCCAGCACTAACGAGCAGTACTTC